Presented here are 11 T cell receptor beta chains from one specimen sequenced in a study of PD-1 blockade in mismatch repair-deficient tumors. Repertoires were generated with immunoSEQ multiplex PCR, while TCRdb's copy carries only in-frame clones and drops some. The sample has tens of thousands of clones, about 83% seen once. The sample was peripheral blood, taken 12 weeks after starting pembrolizumab. The receptors here all came from an adult with mismatch repair-deficient cancer.

This chain connects TRBV27 to TRBJ2-1; TRBD1 agrees at 8 bases. The ends lost 3 bases at V and 7 bases at J; junction bases unmatched: 5. The CDR3 spans 14 residues. Germline values: CDR1 MNHEY, CDR2 SMNVEV (reference sequence). CDR3 amino acids: CASSFGRGRNEQFF. CDR3 nucleotide sequence: TGTGCCAGCAGTTTCGGCAGGGGGCGTAATGAGCAGTTCTTC.

The rearrangement uses TRBV18 and TRBJ2-1; 10 bases are shared with TRBD1. There are 17 residues in the CDR3. Germline assignment: CDR1 KGHSH and CDR2 LQKENI. V lost 0 bases and J lost 5; bases outside the gene matches: 7. The CDR3 reads CASSPPLGTGVNNEQFF. The DNA for the CDR3 is TGTGCCAGCTCACCACCATTGGGGACAGGGGTCAACAATGAGCAGTTCTTC.

The J gene is TRBJ2-5, the V gene TRBV19; 9 bases align to TRBD2. The V segment lost 4 bases and the J segment 5 bases; nucleotides outside the gene matches: 29. The CDR3 runs 22 residues. The germline gives CDR1 LNHDA, CDR2 SQIVND (reference sequence). The CDR3 protein is CASSNPLRKREDTRGSMETQYF. The CDR3 DNA reads TGTGCCAGTAGTAACCCCTTGCGGAAGCGGGAGGACACCCGGGGCAGTATGGAGACCCAGTACTTC.

This rearrangement joins TRBV10-1 to TRBJ2-7; 9 nucleotides match TRBD2. The CDR3 sequence is 14 residues long. The trim removed 5 bases at V and 5 bases at J, leaving 7 bases unmatched. CDR1 and CDR2 (germline): WNHNN, SYGVQD (reference sequence). The DNA of the CDR3 is TGCGCCAGCAGTTATAGCGGGAGTGTCGACGAGCAGTACTTC. Translation: CASSYSGSVDEQYF.

The genes are TRBV11-2 and TRBJ2-3, with D uncertain. This CDR3 contains 14 residues. CDR1 and CDR2 (germline): SGHAT, FQNNGV. V lost 7 bases and J lost 11, with 22 bases in between. CDR3 DNA: TGTGCCAGCACCGAAACCTTTGGTCAGGAACTGCAGTATTTT. It yields the protein CASTETFGQELQYF.

This rearrangement joins TRBV28 to TRBJ2-3; D may be TRBD2 (5 bases). This CDR3 is 12 amino acids long. V was clipped by 10 bases and J by 1 base, with 9 bases between them. CDR1 is MDHEN, CDR2 SYDVKM, per germline. The DNA for the CDR3 is TGTGCCACCGCCGGGGGCACAGATACGCAGTATTTT. It codes for CATAGGTDTQYF. Combining the CDR3 with reference TRBV28 and TRBJ2-3 gives the whole variable domain DVKVTQSSRYLVKRTGEKVFLECVQDMDHENMFWYRQDPGLGLRLIYFSYDVKMKEKGDIPEGYSVSREKKERFSLILESASTNQTSMYLCATAGGTDTQYFGPGTRLTVL.

The chain uses TRBV14 and TRBJ2-7; D possibly corresponds to TRBD2 (6 bases). Germline CDR1 reads SGHDN; CDR2 reads FVKESK. Trimming shortened V by 4 bases and J by 1 base, and 11 bases separated the two germline ends. This CDR3 is built from 14 residues. CDR3 DNA: TGTGCCAGCAGCCGAATCGGAGGGTCCTACGAGCAGTACTTC. This translates into CASSRIGGSYEQYF.

The chain couples TRBV20-1 to TRBJ2-1, with D perhaps assigned TRBD1 or TRBD2 (6 bases each). CDR3 length equals 11 residues. Trimming left V 5 bases short and J 9 bases short, with 11 bases between. Germline V lookup: CDR1 DFQATT, CDR2 SNEGSKA (reference sequence). CDR3: CSARGPLEQFF. CDR3 sequence (DNA): TGCAGTGCTCGGGGGCCGCTTGAGCAGTTCTTC.

This clone was detected only once. The gene calls are TRBV7-9 and TRBJ2-3; D is perhaps TRBD1 (5 bases). Trimming stripped 6 bases from V and 6 bases from J, with 10 bases between. Per germline, CDR1 SEHNR and CDR2 FQNEAQ (reference sequence). The CDR3 spans 12 residues. For the CDR3, the DNA is TGTGCCAGCAGTGGGGCCTGGGATACGCAGTATTTT. Translation: CASSGAWDTQYF.

The chain has TRBV25-1 and TRBJ2-3; 8 bases are a match to TRBD2. J gave up 3 bases and V 5 bases, and 4 bases lay outside the gene matches. Germline lookup yields CDR1 MGHDK and CDR2 SYGVNS. The CDR3 contains 14 residues. CDR3 amino acids: CASSIAGRTDTQYF. The CDR3 nucleotides are TGTGCCAGCAGTATAGCGGGAAGGACAGATACGCAGTATTTT.

The chain employs TRBV29-1 and TRBJ2-2; D remains ambiguous. CDR1 SQVTM and CDR2 ANQGSEA come from the germline V gene. The CDR3 loop spans 13 amino acids. Between the trimmed V and J ends, which lost 0 bases and 7 bases, there was a span of 9 bases. CDR3 nucleotide sequence: TGCAGCGTTGAAGAGCAAGAACACGGGGAGCTGTTTTTT. Translating gives CSVEEQEHGELFF.